This TCR beta chain comes out of a study of blood T cell repertoires in COVID-19. At the level of the study: The United States, Italy and Spain supplied acute and convalescent COVID-19 samples. T cells, B-cell-depleted T cells, or PBMCs supplied cDNA or gDNA.

CDR1 and CDR2 (germline): SGHRS, YFSETQ. This CDR3 is 15 amino acids long. Trimming took 0 bases from V and 1 from J, leaving 8 bases between them. In the authors' methods: Amplification with reference gene primers provided the estimates of nucleated cell counts. Data came from immunoSEQ multiplex PCR; TCRdb stores just in-frame clones and leaves some out. V, J and clone size were drawn from that table, and D and trimming were deduced from the DNA. The repertoire consists of 65,000 to 70,000 clones, with 87% occurring once and the leading ten covering under 6.5%. This clonotype was obtained from a man over 45 with active COVID-19. The rearrangement joins TRBV5-1 to TRBJ2-1; weak D call: TRBD2 (5 bases). Sequencing was carried out using peripheral blood. Here the CDR3 DNA reads TGCGCCAGCAGCTTGGTGGGAGTATCCTACAATGAGCAGTTCTTC. Amino acids: CASSLVGVSYNEQFF.